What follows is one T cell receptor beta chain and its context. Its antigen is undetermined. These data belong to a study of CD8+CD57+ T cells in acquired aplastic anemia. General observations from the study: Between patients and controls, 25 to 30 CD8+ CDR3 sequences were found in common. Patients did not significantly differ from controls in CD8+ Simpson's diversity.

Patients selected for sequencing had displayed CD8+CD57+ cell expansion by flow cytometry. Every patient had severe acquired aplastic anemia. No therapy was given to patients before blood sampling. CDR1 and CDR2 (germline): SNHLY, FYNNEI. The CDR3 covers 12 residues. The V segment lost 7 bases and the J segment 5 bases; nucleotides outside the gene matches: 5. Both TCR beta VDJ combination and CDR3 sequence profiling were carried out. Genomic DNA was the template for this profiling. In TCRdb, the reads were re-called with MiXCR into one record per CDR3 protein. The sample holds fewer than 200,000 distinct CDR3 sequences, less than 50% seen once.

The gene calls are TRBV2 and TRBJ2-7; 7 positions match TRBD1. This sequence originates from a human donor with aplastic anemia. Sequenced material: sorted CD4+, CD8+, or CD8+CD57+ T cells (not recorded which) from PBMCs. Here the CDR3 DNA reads TGTGCCAGCACCTTAACAGGGGACGAGCAGTACTTC. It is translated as CASTLTGDEQYF.